This record concerns one T cell receptor (beta chain) sequence. The antigen this receptor binds is unknown. Base qualities are not provided; no much larger clone lies one nucleotide away. The immunoSEQ Assay, a bias-controlled multiplex PCR, was used to amplify TCRbeta CDR3 regions from genomic DNA. Processing in the source paper ran as follows. Nucleated cell counts per sample were estimated from amplification of reference gene primers within the assay. To quantify the absolute abundance of each unique TCRbeta CDR3 rearrangement, sequence reads were collapsed and filtered. For each sample, productive Simpson clonality was calculated as the square root of Simpson's diversity index over productive rearrangements. In TCRdb, the immuneACCESS table is reduced to in-frame sequences with V and J assigned. These tables do not hold every clone; where another copy was compared, an unresolved V gene accounts for under half, and the others remain unexplained. D and trimming were read from the DNA, whereas the V and J calls and clone size are those reported in that table. This sample is represented by about 330,000 clones; around 84% of them were singletons. The ten top clones hold about 10% of the sample.

The CDR3 holds 15 amino acids from the cysteine to the phenylalanine. Only the CDR3 region is kept as DNA, spanning 45 bases read in frame from base 1. Reading the germline V gene gives CDR1 SGHAT and CDR2 FQNNGV. Trimming removed 5 bases from V and 7 bases from J; the gene matches leave 5 bases unexplained. This specimen belongs to a study of blood T cell repertoires in COVID-19 (dated by TCRdb to 2019 to 2021). Study-level background: Samples covering the acute and convalescent phases of COVID-19 were provided by collaborators in the United States, Italy and Spain. The prospective study material was composed of cDNA or gDNA derived from T cells, B-cell-depleted T cells, or PBMCs. Subjects who had been exposed to COVID-19, were actively infected with it, or had recovered from it provided the deeply sampled blood TCRbeta repertoires that made up the dataset. A freely available public database, intended as a resource for researchers studying the immune response to SARS-CoV-2, is where the repertoires were released. Samples came from the ongoing ImmuneRACE study (first 160 participants) plus 1,254 subjects from 6 global collaborators. Sample metadata almost always included a de-identified subject ID, COVID-19 status, age in years and sex. Where available, HLA class I and class II types were obtained from metadata supplied by the sample provider rather than from assay-based typing.

Participants in the prospective study were enrolled through a virtual design, were aged roughly 18 to 100 years, and lived in approximately 25 United States geographic areas. In the prospective study, participants were assigned to cohorts based on the clinical history participants reported in a screening survey and a study questionnaire. Recovered participants in ImmuneRACE Cohort 3 were defined by two consecutive negative NP/OP PCR tests, clearance by a healthcare professional, or resolution of symptoms. In the prospective study, whole blood, serum and a nasopharyngeal or oropharyngeal swab were collected from each participant by mobile phlebotomists. Over a roughly two-month period, participants in the prospective study had the option of providing additional blood draws and questionnaires. Prospective study blood samples were shipped either frozen or at room temperature before DNA extraction.

Broad study findings and their caveats: The quantity of clinical and demographic metadata differed by source and by participant and was supplied without curation.

The receptor's source is a woman under 30 who had recovered from COVID-19. The chain is encoded by TRBV11-2 joined to TRBJ2-1; 13 of the junction bases match TRBD2. Sequenced material: PBMCs or T cells enriched from blood (not recorded which). The CDR3 region reads CASSRTSGRSNEQFF. The DNA is as follows: TGTGCCAGCAGCCGGACTAGCGGGAGAAGTAATGAGCAGTTCTTC.